The T cell receptor (beta chain) under discussion was sequenced for a study of naive and memory T cell subsets. Study-level findings and limits: The power law exponent of TCR abundance differed between naive and memory cells.

This clonotype was found a few times. Its antigen is unidentified. Two oligonucleotides, mixed equimolar, formed the beta constant-region primer covering TRBC1 and TRBC2. TCRdb recomputed calls from the UMI-ligation and nested PCR reads with MiXCR, one row per CDR3 protein. Of 75,000 to 85,000 distinct CDR3 sequences listed, about 12% are singletons. From germline, CDR1 is SQVTM and CDR2 ANQGSEA. With 6 bases removed from V and 8 bases from J, the gap between germline ends came to 16 bases. The CDR3 is made up of 13 amino acids. This sequence originates from a human donor in good health. The J gene is TRBJ2-2, the V gene TRBV29-1; D tentatively fits TRBD1 or TRBD2 (6 bases each). Sample: central memory CD4+ T cells from blood. The CDR3 sequence is CSVESTGRGELFF. The CDR3, as DNA: TGCAGCGTAGAAAGCACAGGGAGGGGGGAGCTGTTTTTT.